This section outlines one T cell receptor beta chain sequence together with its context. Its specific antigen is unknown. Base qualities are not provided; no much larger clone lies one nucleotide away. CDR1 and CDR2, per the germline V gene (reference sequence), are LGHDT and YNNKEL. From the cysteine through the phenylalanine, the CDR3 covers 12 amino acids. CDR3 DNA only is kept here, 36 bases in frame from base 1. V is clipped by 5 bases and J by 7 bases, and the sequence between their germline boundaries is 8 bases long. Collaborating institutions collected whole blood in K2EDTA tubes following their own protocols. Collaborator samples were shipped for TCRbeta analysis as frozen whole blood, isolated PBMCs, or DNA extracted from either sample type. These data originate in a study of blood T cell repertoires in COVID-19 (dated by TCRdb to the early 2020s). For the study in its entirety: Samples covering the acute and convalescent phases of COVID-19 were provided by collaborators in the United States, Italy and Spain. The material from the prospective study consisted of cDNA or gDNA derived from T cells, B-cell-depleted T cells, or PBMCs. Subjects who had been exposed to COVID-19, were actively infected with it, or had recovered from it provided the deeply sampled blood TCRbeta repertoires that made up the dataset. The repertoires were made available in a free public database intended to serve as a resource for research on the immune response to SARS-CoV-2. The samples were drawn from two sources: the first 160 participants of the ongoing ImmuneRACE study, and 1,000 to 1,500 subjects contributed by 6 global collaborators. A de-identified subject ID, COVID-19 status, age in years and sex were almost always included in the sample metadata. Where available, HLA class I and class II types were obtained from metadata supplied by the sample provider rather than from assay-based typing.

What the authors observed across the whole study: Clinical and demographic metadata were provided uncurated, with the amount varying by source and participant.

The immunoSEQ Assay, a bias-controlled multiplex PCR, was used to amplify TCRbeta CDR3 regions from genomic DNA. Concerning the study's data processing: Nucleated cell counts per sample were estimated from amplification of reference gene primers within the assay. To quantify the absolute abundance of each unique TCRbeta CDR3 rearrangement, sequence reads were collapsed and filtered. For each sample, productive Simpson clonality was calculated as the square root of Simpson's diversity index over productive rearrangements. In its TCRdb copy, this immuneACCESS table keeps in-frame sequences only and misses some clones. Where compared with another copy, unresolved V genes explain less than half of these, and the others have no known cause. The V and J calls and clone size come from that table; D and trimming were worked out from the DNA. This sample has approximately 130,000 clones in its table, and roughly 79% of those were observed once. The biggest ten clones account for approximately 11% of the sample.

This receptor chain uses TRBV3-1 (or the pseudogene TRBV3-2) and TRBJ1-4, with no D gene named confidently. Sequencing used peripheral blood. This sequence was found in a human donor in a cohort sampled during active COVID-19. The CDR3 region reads CASSRLGEKLFF. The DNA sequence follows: TGTGCCAGCAGCAGACTGGGTGAAAAACTGTTTTTT.